Presented here are 9 T cell receptor beta chains from one specimen sequenced in a study of blood T cell repertoires in COVID-19 (dated by TCRdb to about 2020). Library method: the immunoSEQ multiplex PCR assay. TCRdb obtained this table from immuneACCESS and retained in-frame rearrangements with V and J assigned. These tables miss some clones; where compared with another copy, unresolved V genes account for less than half of the shortfall, and the remainder is unexplained. The sample records 260,000 or so clones, more than 75% of which are singletons. Clones ranked in the top ten supply around 16% of the sample. Sequenced sample: PBMCs or T cells enriched from blood (not recorded which). The receptors derive from a man younger than 35 who had recovered from COVID-19.

The V and J genes are TRBV21-1 and TRBJ2-2; TRBD1, the table's D call, lacks a check against the DNA. TRBV21-1 is a known pseudogene. The CDR3 is 18 residues long. CDR3 bases: TGTGCCAGCAGCAAAAGAGGACGGACAGGGTCCTACACCGGGGAGCTGTTTTTT. This sequence encodes CASSKRGRTGSYTGELFF.

This sequence joins TRBV9 and TRBJ2-1, with TRBD2 matching over 10 bases. CDR3 length equals 15 residues. V lost 4 bases to trimming and J lost 10 bases; unmatched junction nucleotides: 11. The germline V gene encodes CDR1 SGDLS and CDR2 YYNGEE. CDR3 amino acids: CASSPRGSGRREQFF. As DNA, the CDR3 is TGTGCCAGCAGCCCTCGGGGTAGCGGGAGGAGGGAGCAGTTCTTC. Variable domain in full (rest from reference TRBV9 and TRBJ2-1): DSGVTQTPKHLITATGQRVTLRCSPRSGDLSVYWYQQSLDQGLQFLIQYYNGEERAKGNILERFSAQQFPDLHSELNLSSLELGDSALYFCASSPRGSGRREQFFGPGTRLTVL.

This rearrangement joins TRBV27 to TRBJ2-1, with TRBD1 matching over 8 bases. The germline V gene has CDR1 MNHEY and CDR2 SMNVEV (reference sequence). V lost 6 bases and J lost 8; bases outside the gene matches: 9. This CDR3 spans 14 amino acids. CDR3 DNA sequence: TGTGCCAGCAGCAGAGCCCAGGGGGCGGATGAGCAGTTCTTC. Translated, it gives CASSRAQGADEQFF.

V gene TRBV30 combines with J gene TRBJ1-5; 8 bases fit TRBD1. The CDR3 is made up of 13 amino acids. Trimming cost V 1 base and J 5 bases; bases outside gene matches: 1. Germline CDR1 GTSNPN, CDR2 SVGIG (reference sequence). For the CDR3, the DNA is TGTGCCTGGAGTGGACAGGGGTATCAGCCCCAGCATTTT. Encoded protein: CAWSGQGYQPQHF.

The chain uses TRBV19 and TRBJ1-6; TRBD1 matches at 7 bases. The CDR3 spans 15 residues. V lost 6 bases and J lost 9; bases outside the gene matches: 11. Germline V gene sequence: CDR1 LNHDA, CDR2 SQIVND (reference sequence). This CDR3 is CASSLDRVKVSPLHF. In DNA, the CDR3 is TGTGCCAGTAGCTTAGACAGGGTTAAGGTTTCACCCCTCCACTTT.

J is TRBJ2-3 and V is TRBV5-4; 7 bases agree with TRBD2. CDR1 and CDR2 from the germline V gene are SGHNT and YYREEE (reference sequence). Unmatched junction bases numbered 5, after V lost 4 bases and J lost 0 bases. The CDR3 runs 15 residues. The CDR3 DNA reads as TGTGCCAGCAGCCCGGGACTATCGAGCACAGATACGCAGTATTTT. Translating it yields CASSPGLSSTDTQYF.

As for this clone: Other DNA sequences of this sample code for an identical CDR3. The gene calls are TRBV5-1 and TRBJ2-2; the match to TRBD1 covers 9 bases. V shed 4 bases, J shed 1 base, and the junction held 2 bases outside the gene matches. Germline loops: CDR1 SGHRS, CDR2 YFSETQ. This CDR3 region has 15 residues. The CDR3 here is CASSLDRGNTGELFF. Written as DNA, the CDR3 is TGCGCCAGCAGCCTGGACAGGGGGAACACCGGGGAGCTGTTTTTT.

The rearrangement joins TRBV5-8 to TRBJ1-3, with D unclear. The CDR3 runs 15 residues. V was clipped by 0 bases and J by 0 bases, with 7 bases between them. Germline CDR1 and CDR2: SGHTS and YDEGEE. Written as DNA, the CDR3 is TGTGCCAGCAGCTTGGGAGGTTCCTCTGGAAACACCATATATTTT. This codes for CASSLGGSSGNTIYF.

The chain recombines TRBV5-6 with TRBJ1-1; maybe TRBD1 (5 bases). CDR3 size: 15 residues. Germline V CDR1 and CDR2: SGHDT, YYEEEE. V was pared by 0 bases and J by 6 bases, with 15 bases between. CDR3 residues: CASSLVGPGEAEAFF. CDR3 bases: TGTGCCAGCAGCTTGGTAGGTCCGGGGGAGGCTGAAGCTTTCTTT. The variable domain in full, with the rest retrieved from reference TRBV5-6 and TRBJ1-1, is DAGVTQSPTHLIKTRGQQVTLRCSPKSGHDTVSWYQQALGQGPQFIFQYYEEEERQRGNFPDRFSGHQFPNYSSELNVNALLLGDSALYLCASSLVGPGEAEAFFGQGTRLTVV.